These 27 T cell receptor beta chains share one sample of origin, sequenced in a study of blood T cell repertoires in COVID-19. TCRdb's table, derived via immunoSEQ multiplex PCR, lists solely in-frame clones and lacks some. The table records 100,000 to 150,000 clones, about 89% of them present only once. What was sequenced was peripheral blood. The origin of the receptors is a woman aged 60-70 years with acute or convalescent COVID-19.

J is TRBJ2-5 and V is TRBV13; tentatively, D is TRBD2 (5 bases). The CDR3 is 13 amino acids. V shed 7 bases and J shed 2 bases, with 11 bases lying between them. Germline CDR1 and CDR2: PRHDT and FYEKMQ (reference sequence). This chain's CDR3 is CASTSGLQETQYF. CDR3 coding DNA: TGTGCCAGCACCTCCGGACTGCAAGAGACCCAGTACTTC.

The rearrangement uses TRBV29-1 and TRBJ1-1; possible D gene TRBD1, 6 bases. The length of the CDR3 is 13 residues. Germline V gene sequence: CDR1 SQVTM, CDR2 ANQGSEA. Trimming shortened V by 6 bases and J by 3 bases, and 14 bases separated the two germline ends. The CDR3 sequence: CSVKQGRDTEAFF. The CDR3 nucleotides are TGCAGCGTGAAACAGGGAAGGGACACTGAAGCTTTCTTT.

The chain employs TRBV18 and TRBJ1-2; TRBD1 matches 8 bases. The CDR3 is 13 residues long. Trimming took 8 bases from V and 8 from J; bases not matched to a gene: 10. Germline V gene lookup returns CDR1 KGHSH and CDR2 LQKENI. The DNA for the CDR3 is TGTGCCAGCGCGGACAGGGCCTCCGGGGGCTACACCTTC. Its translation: CASADRASGGYTF.

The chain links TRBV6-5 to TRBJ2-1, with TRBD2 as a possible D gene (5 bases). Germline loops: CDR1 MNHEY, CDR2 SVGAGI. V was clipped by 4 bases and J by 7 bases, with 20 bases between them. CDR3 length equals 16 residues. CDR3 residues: CASSSPSQTRRNEQFF. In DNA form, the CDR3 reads TGTGCCAGCAGTTCGCCCTCCCAAACTAGGCGGAATGAGCAGTTCTTC.

The CDR3 region has the DNA TGTGCCAGCAGTTTAGGGACACATTACTCCTACGAGCAGTACTTC. Its translation is CASSLGTHYSYEQYF. V gene TRBV28 combines with J gene TRBJ2-7, with a tentative D call TRBD1 (6 bases). V lost 2 bases, J lost 0 bases, and 11 bases lay in between. The germline V gene encodes CDR1 MDHEN and CDR2 SYDVKM. The CDR3 is 15 residues long.

The CDR3 DNA is TGTGCCAGCAGGAGGGAGAGCACAGATACGCAGTATTTT. Its protein is CASRRESTDTQYF. V usage is TRBV9 and J usage is TRBJ2-3; D is possibly TRBD2 (5 bases). The CDR3 runs 13 residues. V lost 5 bases and J 0 bases, leaving 7 bases between the germline ends. Germline V lookup: CDR1 SGDLS, CDR2 YYNGEE.

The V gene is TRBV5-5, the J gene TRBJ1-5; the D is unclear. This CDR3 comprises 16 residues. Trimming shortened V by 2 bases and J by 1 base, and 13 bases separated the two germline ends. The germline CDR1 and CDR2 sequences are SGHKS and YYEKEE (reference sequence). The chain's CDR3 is CASSLAGGRSNQPQHF. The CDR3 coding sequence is TGTGCCAGCAGCTTAGCGGGAGGAAGAAGCAATCAGCCCCAGCATTTT. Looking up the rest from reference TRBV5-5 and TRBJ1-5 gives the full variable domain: DAGVTQSPTHLIKTRGQQVTLRCSPISGHKSVSWYQQVLGQGPQFIFQYYEKEERGRGNFPDRFSARQFPNYSSELNVNALLLGDSALYLCASSLAGGRSNQPQHFGDGTRLSIL.

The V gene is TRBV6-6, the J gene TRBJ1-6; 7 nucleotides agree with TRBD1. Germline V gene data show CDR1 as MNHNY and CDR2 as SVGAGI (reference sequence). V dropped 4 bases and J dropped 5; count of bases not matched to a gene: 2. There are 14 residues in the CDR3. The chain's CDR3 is CASSWTGDNSPLHF. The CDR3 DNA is TGTGCCAGCAGTTGGACAGGAGATAATTCACCCCTCCACTTT.

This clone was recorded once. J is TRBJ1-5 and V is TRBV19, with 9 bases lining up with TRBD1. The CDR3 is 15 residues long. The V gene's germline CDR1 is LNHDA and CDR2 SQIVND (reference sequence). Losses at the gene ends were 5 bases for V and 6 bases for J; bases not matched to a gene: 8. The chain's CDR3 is CASSGLGQGLQPQHF. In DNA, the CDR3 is TGTGCCAGTAGTGGGTTGGGACAGGGTCTTCAGCCCCAGCATTTT.

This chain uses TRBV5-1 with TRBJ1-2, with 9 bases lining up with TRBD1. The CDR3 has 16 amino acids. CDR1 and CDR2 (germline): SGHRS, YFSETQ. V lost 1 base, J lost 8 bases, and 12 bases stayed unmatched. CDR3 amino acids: CASSLLGGQGLLGYTF. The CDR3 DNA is TGCGCCAGCAGCTTGTTGGGGGGACAGGGACTGCTGGGCTACACCTTC.

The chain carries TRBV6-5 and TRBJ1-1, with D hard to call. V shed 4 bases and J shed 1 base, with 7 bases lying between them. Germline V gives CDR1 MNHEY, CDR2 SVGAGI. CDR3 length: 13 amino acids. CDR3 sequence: CASSWAGNTEAFF. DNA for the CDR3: TGTGCCAGCAGTTGGGCGGGGAACACTGAAGCTTTCTTT.

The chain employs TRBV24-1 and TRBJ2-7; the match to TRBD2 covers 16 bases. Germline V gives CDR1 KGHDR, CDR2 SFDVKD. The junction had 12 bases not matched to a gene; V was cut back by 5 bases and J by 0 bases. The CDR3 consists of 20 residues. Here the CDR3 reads CATSAAGTSGRACFSYEQYV. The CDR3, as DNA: TGTGCCACCAGTGCCGCCGGGACTAGCGGGAGGGCCTGCTTCTCCTACGAGCAGTACGTC.

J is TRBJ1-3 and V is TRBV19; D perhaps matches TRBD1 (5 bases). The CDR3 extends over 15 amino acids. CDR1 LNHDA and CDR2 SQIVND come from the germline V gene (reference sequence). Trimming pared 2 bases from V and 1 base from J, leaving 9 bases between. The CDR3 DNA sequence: TGTGCCAGTAGTATATTTCGGGGGTCTGGAAACACCATATATTTT. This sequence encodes CASSIFRGSGNTIYF. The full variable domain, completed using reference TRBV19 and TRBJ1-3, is DGGITQSPKYLFRKEGQNVTLSCEQNLNHDAMYWYRQDPGQGLRLIYYSQIVNDFQKGDIAEGYSVSREKKESFPLTVTSAQKNPTAFYLCASSIFRGSGNTIYFGEGSWLTVV.

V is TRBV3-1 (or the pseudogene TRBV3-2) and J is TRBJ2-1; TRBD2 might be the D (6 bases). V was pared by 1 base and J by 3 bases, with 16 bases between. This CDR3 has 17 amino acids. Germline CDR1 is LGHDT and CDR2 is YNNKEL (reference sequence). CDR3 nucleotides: TGTGCCAGCAGCCAAGTAGAGGGAATAGCGGTCTACAATGAGCAGTTCTTC. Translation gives CASSQVEGIAVYNEQFF.

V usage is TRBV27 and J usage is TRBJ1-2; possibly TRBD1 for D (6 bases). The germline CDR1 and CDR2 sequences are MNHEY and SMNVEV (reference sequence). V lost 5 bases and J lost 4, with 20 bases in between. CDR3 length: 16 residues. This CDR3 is CASSRKNRALGYGYTF. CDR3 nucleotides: TGTGCCAGCAGTCGGAAAAACAGGGCCCTCGGCTATGGCTACACCTTC.

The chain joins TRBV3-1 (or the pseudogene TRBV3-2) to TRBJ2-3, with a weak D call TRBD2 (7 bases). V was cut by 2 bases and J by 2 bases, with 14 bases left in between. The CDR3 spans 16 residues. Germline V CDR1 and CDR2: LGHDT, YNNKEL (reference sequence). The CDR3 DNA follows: TGTGCCAGCAGCCAAAGGGGGGGAATGAACACAGATACGCAGTATTTT. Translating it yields CASSQRGGMNTDTQYF.

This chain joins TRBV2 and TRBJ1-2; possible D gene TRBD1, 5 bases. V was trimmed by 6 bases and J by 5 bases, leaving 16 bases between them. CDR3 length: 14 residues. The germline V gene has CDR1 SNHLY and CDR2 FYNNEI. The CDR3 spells CASSPSGAGYGYTF. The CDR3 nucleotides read TGTGCCAGCAGCCCCAGTGGGGCCGGATATGGCTACACCTTC.

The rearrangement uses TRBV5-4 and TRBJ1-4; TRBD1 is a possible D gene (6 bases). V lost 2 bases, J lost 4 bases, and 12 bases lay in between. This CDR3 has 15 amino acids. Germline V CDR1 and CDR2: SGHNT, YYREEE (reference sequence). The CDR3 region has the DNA TGTGCCAGCAGCTTCGGGGGGCAGAATAATGAAAAACTGTTTTTT. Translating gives CASSFGGQNNEKLFF.

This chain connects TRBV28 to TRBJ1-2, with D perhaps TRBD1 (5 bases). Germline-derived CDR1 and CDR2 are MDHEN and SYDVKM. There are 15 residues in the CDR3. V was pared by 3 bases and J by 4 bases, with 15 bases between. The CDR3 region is CASSLGGRRVYGYTF. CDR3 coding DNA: TGTGCCAGCAGTTTGGGGGGGAGACGGGTCTATGGCTACACCTTC.

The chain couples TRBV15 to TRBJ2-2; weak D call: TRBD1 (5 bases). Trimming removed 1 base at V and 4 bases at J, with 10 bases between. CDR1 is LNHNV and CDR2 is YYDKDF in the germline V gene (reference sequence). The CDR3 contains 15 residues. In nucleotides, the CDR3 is TGTGCCACCAGCAGAGGCCTGACAGCCACCGGGGAGCTGTTTTTT. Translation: CATSRGLTATGELFF.

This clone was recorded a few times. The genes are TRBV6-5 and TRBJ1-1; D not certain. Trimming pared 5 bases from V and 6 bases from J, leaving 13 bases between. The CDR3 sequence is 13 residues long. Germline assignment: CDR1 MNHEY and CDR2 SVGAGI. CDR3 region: CASSRGTLPEAFF. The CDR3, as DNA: TGTGCCAGCAGTCGGGGAACATTGCCTGAAGCTTTCTTT.

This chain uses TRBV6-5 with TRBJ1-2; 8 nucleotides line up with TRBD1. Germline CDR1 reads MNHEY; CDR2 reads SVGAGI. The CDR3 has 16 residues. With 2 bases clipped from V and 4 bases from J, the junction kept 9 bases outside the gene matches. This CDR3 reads CASSYEHRGGAYGYTF. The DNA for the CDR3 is TGTGCCAGCAGTTACGAGCACAGGGGGGGGGCCTATGGCTACACCTTC.

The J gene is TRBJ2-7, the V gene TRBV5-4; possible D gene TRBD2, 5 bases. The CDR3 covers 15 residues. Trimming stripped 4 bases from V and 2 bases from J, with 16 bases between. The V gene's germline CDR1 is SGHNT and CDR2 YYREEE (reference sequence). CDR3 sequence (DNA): TGTGCCAGCAGCCCGGAGGCGGCTACCACCTACGAGCAGTACTTC. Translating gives CASSPEAATTYEQYF.

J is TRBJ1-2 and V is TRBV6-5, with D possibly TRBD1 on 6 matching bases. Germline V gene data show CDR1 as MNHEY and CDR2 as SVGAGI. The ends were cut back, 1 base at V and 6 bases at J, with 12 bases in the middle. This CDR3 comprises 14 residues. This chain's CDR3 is CASSYFRDINGYTF. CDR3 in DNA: TGTGCCAGCAGTTACTTCCGGGACATCAATGGCTACACCTTC.

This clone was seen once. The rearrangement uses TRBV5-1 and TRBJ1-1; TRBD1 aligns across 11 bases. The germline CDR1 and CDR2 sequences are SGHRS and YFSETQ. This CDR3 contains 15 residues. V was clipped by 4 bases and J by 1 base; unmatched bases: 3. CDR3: CASSVGQGANTEAFF. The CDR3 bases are TGCGCCAGCAGCGTCGGACAGGGGGCGAACACTGAAGCTTTCTTT.

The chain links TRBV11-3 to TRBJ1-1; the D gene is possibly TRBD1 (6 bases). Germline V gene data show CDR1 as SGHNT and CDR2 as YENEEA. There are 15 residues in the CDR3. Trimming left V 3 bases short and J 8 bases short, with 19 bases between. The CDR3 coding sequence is TGTGCCAGCAGCTTGGACAGAGGCCTAGGTAGGGAAGCTTTCTTT. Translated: CASSLDRGLGREAFF.

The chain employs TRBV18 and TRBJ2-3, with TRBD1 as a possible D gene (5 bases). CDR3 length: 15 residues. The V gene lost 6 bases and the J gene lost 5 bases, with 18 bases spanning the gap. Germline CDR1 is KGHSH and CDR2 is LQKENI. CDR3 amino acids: CASSRALQRGDTQYF. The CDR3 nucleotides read TGTGCCAGCTCCCGGGCCCTACAAAGGGGAGATACGCAGTATTTT. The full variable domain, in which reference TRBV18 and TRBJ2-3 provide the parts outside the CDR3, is NAGVMQNPRHLVRRRGQEARLRCSPMKGHSHVYWYRQLPEEGLKFMVYLQKENIIDESGMPKERFSAEFPKEGPSILRIQQVVRGDSAAYFCASSRALQRGDTQYFGPGTRLTVL.